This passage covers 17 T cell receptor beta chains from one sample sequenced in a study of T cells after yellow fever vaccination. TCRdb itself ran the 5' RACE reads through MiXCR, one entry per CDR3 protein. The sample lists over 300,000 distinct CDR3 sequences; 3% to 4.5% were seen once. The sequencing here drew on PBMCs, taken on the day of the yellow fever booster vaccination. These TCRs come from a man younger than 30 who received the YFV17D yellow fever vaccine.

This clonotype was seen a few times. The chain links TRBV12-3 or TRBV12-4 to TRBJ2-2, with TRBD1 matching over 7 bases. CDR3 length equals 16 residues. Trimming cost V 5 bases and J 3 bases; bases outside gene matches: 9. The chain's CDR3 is CASSAYGTEDTGELFF. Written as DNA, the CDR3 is TGTGCCAGCAGTGCATACGGGACAGAGGACACCGGGGAGCTGTTTTTT.

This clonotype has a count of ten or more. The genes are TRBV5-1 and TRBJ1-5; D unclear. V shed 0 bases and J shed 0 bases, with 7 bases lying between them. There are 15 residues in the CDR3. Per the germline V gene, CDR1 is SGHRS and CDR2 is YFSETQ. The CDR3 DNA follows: TGCGCCAGCAGCTTGGACTCACATAGCAATCAGCCCCAGCATTTT. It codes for CASSLDSHSNQPQHF.

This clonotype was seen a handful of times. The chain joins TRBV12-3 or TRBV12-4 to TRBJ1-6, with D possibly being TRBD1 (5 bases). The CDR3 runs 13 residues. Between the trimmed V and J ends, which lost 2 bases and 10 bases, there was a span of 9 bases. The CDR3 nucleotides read TGTGCCAGCAGTTTATTCCGGGACTCACCCCTCCACTTT. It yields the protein CASSLFRDSPLHF.

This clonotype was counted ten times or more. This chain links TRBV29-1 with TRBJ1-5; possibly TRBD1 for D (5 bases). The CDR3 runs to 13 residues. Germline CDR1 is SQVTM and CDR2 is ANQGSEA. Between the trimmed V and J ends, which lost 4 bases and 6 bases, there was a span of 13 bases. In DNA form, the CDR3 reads TGCAGCGTTGCCTTCCAGGGCCGTCAGCCCCAGCATTTT. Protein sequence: CSVAFQGRQPQHF.

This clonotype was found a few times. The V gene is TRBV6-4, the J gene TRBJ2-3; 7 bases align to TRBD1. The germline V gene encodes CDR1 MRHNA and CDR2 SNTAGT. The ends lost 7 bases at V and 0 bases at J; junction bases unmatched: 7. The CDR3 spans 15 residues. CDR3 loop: CASIRGRSSTDTQYF. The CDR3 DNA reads TGTGCCAGCATAAGGGGGCGGAGTAGCACAGATACGCAGTATTTT.

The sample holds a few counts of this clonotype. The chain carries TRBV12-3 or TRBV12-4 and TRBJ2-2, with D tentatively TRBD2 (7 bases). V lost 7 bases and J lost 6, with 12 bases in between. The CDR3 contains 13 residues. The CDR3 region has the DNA TGTGCCAGCACCGGAGGGGGGGCCGGGGAGCTGTTTTTT. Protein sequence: CASTGGGAGELFF.

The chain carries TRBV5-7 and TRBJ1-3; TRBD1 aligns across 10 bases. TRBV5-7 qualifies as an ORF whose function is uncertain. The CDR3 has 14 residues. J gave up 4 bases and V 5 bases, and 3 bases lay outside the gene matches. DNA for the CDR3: TGTGCCAGCAGGGGACAGGGGCCGGGAAACACCATATATTTT. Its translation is CASRGQGPGNTIYF.

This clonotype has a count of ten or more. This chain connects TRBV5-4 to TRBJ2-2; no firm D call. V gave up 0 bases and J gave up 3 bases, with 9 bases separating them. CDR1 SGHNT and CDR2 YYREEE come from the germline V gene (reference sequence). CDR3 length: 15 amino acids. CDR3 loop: CASSLAFADTGELFF. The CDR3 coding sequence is TGTGCCAGCAGCTTGGCCTTTGCGGACACCGGGGAGCTGTTTTTT.

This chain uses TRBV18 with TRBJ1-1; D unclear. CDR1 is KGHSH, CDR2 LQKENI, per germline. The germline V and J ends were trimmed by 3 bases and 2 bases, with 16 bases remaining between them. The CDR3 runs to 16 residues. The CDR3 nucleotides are TGTGCCAGCTCACCCCGTCCGAGGGCTGGAAACACTGAAGCTTTCTTT. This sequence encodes CASSPRPRAGNTEAFF.

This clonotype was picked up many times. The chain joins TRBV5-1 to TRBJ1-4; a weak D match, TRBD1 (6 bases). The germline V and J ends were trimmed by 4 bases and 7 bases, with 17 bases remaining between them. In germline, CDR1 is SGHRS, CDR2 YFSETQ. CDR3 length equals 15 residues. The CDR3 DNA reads TGCGCCAGCAGCGCCCACGGGGGGCCAGGTGAAAAACTGTTTTTT. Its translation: CASSAHGGPGEKLFF.

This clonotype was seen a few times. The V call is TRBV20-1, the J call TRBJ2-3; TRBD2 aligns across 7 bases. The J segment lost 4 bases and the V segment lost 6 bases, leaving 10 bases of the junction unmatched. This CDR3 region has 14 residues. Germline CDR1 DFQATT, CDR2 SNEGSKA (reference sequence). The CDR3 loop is CSARRTSRADTQYF. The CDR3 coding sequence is TGCAGTGCCAGGCGGACTAGTCGGGCAGATACGCAGTATTTT.

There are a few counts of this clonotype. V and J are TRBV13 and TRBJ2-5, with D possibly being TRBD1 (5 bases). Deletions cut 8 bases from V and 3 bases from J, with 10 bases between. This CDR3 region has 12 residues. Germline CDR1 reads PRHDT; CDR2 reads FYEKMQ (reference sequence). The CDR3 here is CASSGKKETQYF. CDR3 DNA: TGTGCCAGCTCAGGGAAGAAAGAGACCCAGTACTTC.

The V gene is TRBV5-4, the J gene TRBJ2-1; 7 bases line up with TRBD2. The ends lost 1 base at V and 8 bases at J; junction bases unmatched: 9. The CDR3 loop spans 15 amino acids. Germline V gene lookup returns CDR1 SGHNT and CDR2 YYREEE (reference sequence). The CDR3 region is CASSLMLLGGDEQFF. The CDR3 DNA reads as TGTGCCAGCAGCTTGATGCTCTTGGGGGGGGATGAGCAGTTCTTC.

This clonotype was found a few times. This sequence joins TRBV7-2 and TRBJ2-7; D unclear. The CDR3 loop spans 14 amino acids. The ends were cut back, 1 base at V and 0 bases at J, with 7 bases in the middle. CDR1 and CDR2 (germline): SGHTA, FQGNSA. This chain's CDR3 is CASSLDWSSYEQYF. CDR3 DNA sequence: TGTGCCAGCAGCTTAGACTGGAGCTCCTACGAGCAGTACTTC.

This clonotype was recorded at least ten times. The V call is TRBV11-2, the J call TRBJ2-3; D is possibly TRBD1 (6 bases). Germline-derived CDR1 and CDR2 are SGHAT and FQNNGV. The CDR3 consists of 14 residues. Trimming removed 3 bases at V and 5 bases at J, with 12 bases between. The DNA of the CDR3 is TGTGCCAGCAGCTTTCCAGGGGTGGAAGATACGCAGTATTTT. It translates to CASSFPGVEDTQYF.

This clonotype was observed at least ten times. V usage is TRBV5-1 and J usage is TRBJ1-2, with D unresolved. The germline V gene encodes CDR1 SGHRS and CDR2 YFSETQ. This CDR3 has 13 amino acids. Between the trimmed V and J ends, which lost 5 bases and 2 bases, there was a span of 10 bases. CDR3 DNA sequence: TGCGCCAGCAGTGACCCAAGAAACTATGGCTACACCTTC. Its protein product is CASSDPRNYGYTF. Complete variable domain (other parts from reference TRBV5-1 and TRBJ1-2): KAGVTQTPRYLIKTRGQQVTLSCSPISGHRSVSWYQQTPGQGLQFLFEYFSETQRNKGNFPGRFSGRQFSNSRSEMNVSTLELGDSALYLCASSDPRNYGYTFGSGTRLTVV.

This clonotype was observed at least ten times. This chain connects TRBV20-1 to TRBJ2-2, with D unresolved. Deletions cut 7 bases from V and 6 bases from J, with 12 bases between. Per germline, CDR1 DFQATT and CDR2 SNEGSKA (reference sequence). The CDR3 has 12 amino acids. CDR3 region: CSVQRNAGELFF. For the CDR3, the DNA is TGCAGTGTACAGAGAAACGCCGGGGAGCTGTTTTTT.